Shown below are 12 T cell receptor beta chains from a single sample sequenced in a study of blood T cell repertoires in COVID-19. Measured with immunoSEQ multiplex PCR; TCRdb has only the in-frame clones, and not every one. The table has about 210,000 clones, roughly 79% seen once. The sequencing input was PBMCs or T cells enriched from blood (not recorded which). These receptor sequences come from a woman aged 50 to 60 with acute COVID-19.

The table lists this clone with a few counts. The J gene is TRBJ2-2, the V gene TRBV6-4; perhaps TRBD2 as D (7 bases). The V gene's germline CDR1 is MRHNA and CDR2 SNTAGT. Trimming stripped 7 bases from V and 5 bases from J, with 14 bases between. This CDR3 has 14 residues. The DNA for the CDR3 is TGTGCCAGCAAGAAAGGGGGGGAAACCGGGGAGCTGTTTTTT. It translates to CASKKGGETGELFF.

The chain combines TRBV28 with TRBJ2-7; maybe TRBD2 (6 bases). This CDR3 has 16 amino acids. The germline gives CDR1 MDHEN, CDR2 SYDVKM. The V end lost 4 bases, the J end lost 0 bases, and 16 bases lay between the germline ends. For the CDR3, the DNA is TGTGCCAGCAGTTCCCCCGGTGGAGGGCCCTCCTACGAGCAGTACTTC. Protein sequence: CASSSPGGGPSYEQYF.

The rearrangement links TRBV6-5 to TRBJ2-3; TRBD1 matches at 9 bases. Germline lookup yields CDR1 MNHEY and CDR2 SVGAGI. The ends lost 5 bases at V and 4 bases at J; junction bases unmatched: 7. This CDR3 spans 15 amino acids. CDR3 sequence: CASSRQGVGADTQYF. The DNA for the CDR3 is TGTGCCAGCAGTAGACAGGGGGTCGGAGCAGATACGCAGTATTTT.

The rearrangement joins TRBV5-1 to TRBJ2-1; D is perhaps TRBD1 (8 bases). Trimming took 0 bases from V and 6 from J, leaving 13 bases between them. CDR3 length equals 15 residues. From germline, CDR1 is SGHRS and CDR2 YFSETQ. The CDR3 region has the DNA TGCGCCAGCAGCTTGGGACAGGGGACTATCAATGAGCAGTTCTTC. Amino acids: CASSLGQGTINEQFF.

This clone was observed many times. This chain links TRBV6-5 with TRBJ1-6, with 8 nucleotides matching TRBD1. This CDR3 is 14 amino acids long. Germline values: CDR1 MNHEY, CDR2 SVGAGI. The V and J ends lost 6 bases and 12 bases, in that order; junction bases with no gene match: 10. The CDR3 DNA reads TGTGCCAGCAGGACAGGGGCATCGATTCGACCCCTCCACTTT. This gives the protein CASRTGASIRPLHF.

The rearrangement uses TRBV3-1 (or the pseudogene TRBV3-2) and TRBJ2-1, with 7 bases that match TRBD2. In germline, CDR1 is LGHDT, CDR2 YNNKEL (reference sequence). With 4 bases clipped from V and 5 bases from J, the junction kept 17 bases outside the gene matches. The CDR3 extends over 18 amino acids. The CDR3 region has the DNA TGTGCCAGCAGCCGGCGGGTGGGCGGCGGGAGTTCCCACAATGAGCAGTTCTTC. Amino acid sequence: CASSRRVGGGSSHNEQFF.

V gene TRBV28 combines with J gene TRBJ2-3; a possible D gene is TRBD1 (8 bases). Germline loops: CDR1 MDHEN, CDR2 SYDVKM. V lost 5 bases to trimming and J lost 2 bases, with 23 bases between them. This CDR3 has 18 amino acids. CDR3 DNA: TGTGCCAGCAGTGGACAGGGTTTGGCAGCGGGACCCACAGATACGCAGTATTTT. Its protein is CASSGQGLAAGPTDTQYF. Variable domain in full (rest from reference TRBV28 and TRBJ2-3): DVKVTQSSRYLVKRTGEKVFLECVQDMDHENMFWYRQDPGLGLRLIYFSYDVKMKEKGDIPEGYSVSREKKERFSLILESASTNQTSMYLCASSGQGLAAGPTDTQYFGPGTRLTVL.

The chain is built from TRBV5-1 and TRBJ2-5, with D tentatively TRBD2 (6 bases). CDR1 and CDR2 from the germline V gene are SGHRS and YFSETQ. V was cut by 4 bases and J by 6 bases, with 13 bases left in between. This CDR3 region has 13 residues. CDR3 loop: CASSPGGEQTQYF. The CDR3 DNA reads as TGCGCCAGCAGCCCTGGAGGGGAACAGACCCAGTACTTC.

The chain carries TRBV9 and TRBJ2-1, with TRBD2 matching over 15 bases. The CDR3 loop spans 17 amino acids. Germline CDR1 reads SGDLS; CDR2 reads YYNGEE. V gave up 0 bases and J gave up 10 bases; unmatched junction bases: 8. The CDR3: CASSVELLGLAGGEQFF. Written as DNA, the CDR3 is TGTGCCAGCAGCGTAGAGCTCTTGGGACTAGCGGGAGGCGAGCAGTTCTTC.

This clone was counted only a few times. This sequence joins TRBV7-2 and TRBJ2-5; 7 nucleotides line up with TRBD2. V lost 5 bases and J lost 0; bases outside the gene matches: 9. The CDR3 is made up of 16 amino acids. Per the germline V gene, CDR1 is SGHTA and CDR2 is FQGNSA. The CDR3 DNA reads TGTGCCAGCAGCCAAGGAAAGGCGGGAGACCAAGAGACCCAGTACTTC. Encoded protein: CASSQGKAGDQETQYF. The full variable domain, with the rest looked up from reference TRBV7-2 and TRBJ2-5, is GAGVSQSPSNKVTEKGKDVELRCDPISGHTALYWYRQSLGQGLEFLIYFQGNSAPDKSGLPSDRFSAERTGGSVSTLTIQRTQQEDSAVYLCASSQGKAGDQETQYFGPGTRLLVL.

The chain recombines TRBV19 with TRBJ2-1, with TRBD2 matching over 9 bases. The CDR3 covers 15 residues. V shed 5 bases and J 8 bases; nucleotides not matched to a gene: 10. The germline CDR1 and CDR2 sequences are LNHDA and SQIVND (reference sequence). The CDR3 region is CASSAAGGTFDEQFF. Written as DNA, the CDR3 is TGTGCCAGTAGTGCGGCGGGAGGGACTTTCGATGAGCAGTTCTTC.

This clone appeared a single time. J is TRBJ1-3 and V is TRBV18; TRBD1 matches 8 bases. CDR1 KGHSH and CDR2 LQKENI come from the germline V gene. CDR3 size: 19 residues. The trim removed 5 bases at V and 0 bases at J, leaving 15 bases unmatched. The CDR3 bases are TGTGCCAGCTCATCCATCACGGGACAGGCCCTTTTCTCTGGAAACACCATATATTTT. This encodes CASSSITGQALFSGNTIYF.